The 11 T cell receptor beta chains reported below all come from one sample, sequenced in a study of blood T cell repertoires in COVID-19 (dated by TCRdb to 2018 to 2020). Receptor libraries were prepared by the immunoSEQ multiplex PCR assay. Not all clones reach the TCRdb copy of this immuneACCESS table, which keeps in-frame sequences only. Checked studies attribute under half of the gap to unresolved V genes and leave the rest unexplained. This sample holds some 94,000 clones; less than 75% were observed only once. Around 23% of the sample goes to the ten largest clones. The sample was peripheral blood. Receptor source: a woman in her sixties or seventies in a cohort sampled during active or convalescent COVID-19.

CDR3 in amino acids: CASRRGLAVSYEQYF. CDR3 bases: TGTGCCAGCAGGCGCGGACTAGCGGTCTCCTACGAGCAGTACTTC. V gene TRBV28 combines with J gene TRBJ2-7, with TRBD2 matching 10 bases. This CDR3 contains 15 residues. Germline trimming cut 6 bases from V and 0 bases from J; bases unmatched to any gene: 5. Germline V gene lookup returns CDR1 MDHEN and CDR2 SYDVKM.

This chain joins TRBV3-1 (or the pseudogene TRBV3-2) and TRBJ2-2, with D unclear. Per germline, CDR1 LGHDT and CDR2 YNNKEL (reference sequence). CDR3 size: 15 residues. V lost 4 bases to trimming and J lost 5 bases, with 14 bases between them. CDR3 residues: CASSPLRLATGELFF. CDR3 in DNA: TGTGCCAGCAGCCCCCTGAGACTGGCAACCGGGGAGCTGTTTTTT.

This clone was counted many times. The rearrangement uses TRBV5-5 and TRBJ1-6; unclear D gene. This CDR3 comprises 16 residues. Per germline, CDR1 SGHKS and CDR2 YYEKEE (reference sequence). Trimming took off 3 bases at V and 0 bases at J, with 10 bases between the two ends. The CDR3 sequence: CASSSDWSSYNSPLHF. Here the CDR3 DNA reads TGTGCCAGCAGCTCCGACTGGAGCTCCTATAATTCACCCCTCCACTTT.

The V call is TRBV2, the J call TRBJ1-5, with 8 nucleotides matching TRBD1. The germline V gene has CDR1 SNHLY and CDR2 FYNNEI. V was clipped by 1 base and J by 1 base; unmatched bases: 6. CDR3 length: 17 residues. CDR3 residues: CASSEDNRGGSNQPQHF. CDR3 nucleotide sequence: TGTGCCAGCAGTGAAGACAACAGGGGGGGAAGCAATCAGCCCCAGCATTTT.

This clone occurred once. The chain links TRBV4-2 to TRBJ2-1; 15 nucleotides line up with TRBD2. Trimming at V came to 3 bases and at J to 9 bases, leaving 3 bases not matched to a gene. The CDR3 is made up of 15 amino acids. Germline V gene sequence: CDR1 LGHNA, CDR2 YNFKEQ. The chain's CDR3 is CASSQGLAGGSEQFF. DNA of the CDR3: TGTGCCAGCAGCCAGGGACTAGCGGGGGGTTCTGAGCAGTTCTTC.

This chain joins TRBV6-2 or TRBV6-3 and TRBJ2-2, with D maybe TRBD2 (7 bases). The germline V and J ends were trimmed by 2 bases and 1 base, with 23 bases remaining between them. The CDR3 length is 20 residues. Germline values: CDR1 MNHEY, CDR2 SVGEGT. The CDR3 region has the DNA TGTGCCAGCAGTTACAACCCCTCCCGAGGGGGGGCATGGAACACCGGGGAGCTGTTTTTT. It specifies CASSYNPSRGGAWNTGELFF.

The V gene is TRBV18, the J gene TRBJ2-1, with D perhaps TRBD2 (6 bases). V was cut by 1 base and J by 0 bases, with 10 bases left in between. This CDR3 region has 16 residues. Looked up from germline, CDR1 is KGHSH and CDR2 is LQKENI. CDR3: CASSPQTRGSYNEQFF. The CDR3 bases are TGTGCCAGCTCACCACAGACGCGGGGCTCCTACAATGAGCAGTTCTTC.

This clone has just a few counts. The rearrangement links TRBV7-2 to TRBJ1-5; a weak D match, TRBD1 (5 bases). The CDR3 extends over 14 amino acids. Germline CDR1 SGHTA, CDR2 FQGNSA. Trimming stripped 4 bases from V and 0 bases from J, with 7 bases between. This CDR3 is CASSSDSSNQPQHF. The CDR3 coding sequence is TGTGCCAGCAGCTCCGACAGTAGCAATCAGCCCCAGCATTTT.

This clone was detected many times. The chain is built from TRBV5-1 and TRBJ2-3; D might be TRBD1 (6 bases). Germline-derived CDR1 and CDR2 are SGHRS and YFSETQ. The CDR3 length is 16 residues. V was pared by 2 bases and J by 2 bases, with 15 bases between. The CDR3 region is CASSLGGSHTTDTQYF. The CDR3 coding sequence is TGCGCCAGCAGCTTAGGGGGATCTCATACCACAGATACGCAGTATTTT.

The chain combines TRBV5-5 with TRBJ2-3, with 9 bases fitting TRBD1. The CDR3 has 15 amino acids. Trimming at V came to 1 base and at J to 8 bases, leaving 8 bases not matched to a gene. Germline V lookup: CDR1 SGHKS, CDR2 YYEKEE (reference sequence). The CDR3 nucleotides are TGTGCCAGCAGCTTGCCGGGACAGGGTCCCCGTACGCAGTATTTT. It codes for CASSLPGQGPRTQYF.

A single count supports this clone. V usage is TRBV5-1 and J usage is TRBJ2-5; no clear D gene. CDR3 size: 14 residues. Germline CDR1 reads SGHRS; CDR2 reads YFSETQ. V lost 0 bases and J lost 5, with 11 bases in between. DNA for the CDR3: TGCGCCAGCAGCTTGGATCCGACTCTCGAGACCCAGTACTTC. It yields the protein CASSLDPTLETQYF.